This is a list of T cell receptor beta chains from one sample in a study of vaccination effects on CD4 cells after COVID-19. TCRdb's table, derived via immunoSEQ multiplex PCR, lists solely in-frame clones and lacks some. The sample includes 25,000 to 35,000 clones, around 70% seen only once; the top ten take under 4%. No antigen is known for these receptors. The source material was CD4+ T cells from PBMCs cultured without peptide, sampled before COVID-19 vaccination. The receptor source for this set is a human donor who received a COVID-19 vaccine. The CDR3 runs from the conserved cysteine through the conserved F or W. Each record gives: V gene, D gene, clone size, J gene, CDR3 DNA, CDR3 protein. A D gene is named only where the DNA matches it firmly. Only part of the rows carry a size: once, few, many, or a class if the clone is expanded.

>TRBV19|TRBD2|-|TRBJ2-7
TGTGCCAGTAAGGATAGCGGGAGCGGGGGGCGCGAGCAGTACTTC
CASKDSGSGGREQYF
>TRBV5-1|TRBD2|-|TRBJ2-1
TGCGCCAGCAGCTCACTAGCGGGAGGGCCCAATGAGCAGTTCTTC
CASSSLAGGPNEQFF
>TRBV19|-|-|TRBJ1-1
TGTGCCAGTAAAGAGGGTATGAACACTGAAGCTTTCTTT
CASKEGMNTEAFF
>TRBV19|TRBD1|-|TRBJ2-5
TGTGCCAGTAGTACACAGGGGTCGCTGGGGGAGACCCAGTACTTC
CASSTQGSLGETQYF
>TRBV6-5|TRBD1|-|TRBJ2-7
TGTGCCAGCAGCTATGGACAGGGAGGTGGGTACGAGCAGTACTTC
CASSYGQGGGYEQYF
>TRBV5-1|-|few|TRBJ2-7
TGCGCCAGCAGCTTGGAAGAGGGGTTTAAGGAGCAGTACTTC
CASSLEEGFKEQYF
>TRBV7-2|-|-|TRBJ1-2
TGTGCCAGCAGCTTAGTGGTGGGGGATCCCTATGGCTACACCTTC
CASSLVVGDPYGYTF
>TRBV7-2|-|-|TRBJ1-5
TGTGCCAGCAGCACCCAGGTAACCAATCAGCCCCAGCATTTT
CASSTQVTNQPQHF
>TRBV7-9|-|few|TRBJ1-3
TGTGCCAGCAGCCCCAGCGGAGGGAACACCATATATTTT
CASSPSGGNTIYF
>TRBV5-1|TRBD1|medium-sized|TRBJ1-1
TGCGCCAGCAGCTTTACAGGGGGATACGGGGGTACTGAAGCTTTCTTT
CASSFTGGYGGTEAFF
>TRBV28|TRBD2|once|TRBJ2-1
TGTGCCAGCAGTCCTCCGACTAGCGGGTTGTACAATGAGCAGTTCTTC
CASSPPTSGLYNEQFF
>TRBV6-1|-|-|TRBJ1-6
TGTGCCAGCAGTGAAATCGACACCGATTCACCCCTCCACTTT
CASSEIDTDSPLHF
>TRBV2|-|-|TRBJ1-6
TGTGCCAGCACAATCGGCGGGACCTACAATTCACCCCTCCACTTT
CASTIGGTYNSPLHF
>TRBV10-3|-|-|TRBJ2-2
TGTGCCATCAGTGAGAGGGGGGCGCCGGCCGGGGAGCTGTTTTTT
CAISERGAPAGELFF
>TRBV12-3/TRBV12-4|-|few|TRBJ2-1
TGTGCCAGCAGGGGGATTAGGGAGCAGTTCTTC
CASRGIREQFF
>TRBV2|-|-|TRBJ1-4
TGTGCCAGCTTGTCCGAACCAAGGAATGAAAAACTGTTTTTT
CASLSEPRNEKLFF
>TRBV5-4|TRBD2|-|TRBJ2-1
TGTGCCAGCAGCTCGGGGGGGCCGATAATAGAAAATAGTGAGCAGTTCTTC
CASSSGGPIIENSEQFF
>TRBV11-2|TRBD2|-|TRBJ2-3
TGTGCCAGCAGCTTTCGGCGGGGGGGAGATACTAGCACAGATACGCAGTATTTT
CASSFRRGGDTSTDTQYF
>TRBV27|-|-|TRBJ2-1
TGTGCCAGCAGTTTAGTCCGGGGTGAGCAGTTCTTC
CASSLVRGEQFF
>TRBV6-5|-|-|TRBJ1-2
TGTGCCAGCATCGTGGGACCGATCTCCGATGGCTACACCTTC
CASIVGPISDGYTF
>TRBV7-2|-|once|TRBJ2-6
TGTGCCAGCAGCTTAGCCACCCACTCTGGGGCCAACGTCCTGACTTTC
CASSLATHSGANVLTF
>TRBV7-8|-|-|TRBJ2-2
TGTGCCAGCAGCGATAAAGCCGGATACGGGGAGCTGTTTTTT
CASSDKAGYGELFF
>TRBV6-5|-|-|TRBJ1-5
TGTGCCAGCAGGTTAAGTACAGGGACCCGTCAGCCCCAGCATTTT
CASRLSTGTRQPQHF
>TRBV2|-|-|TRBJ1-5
TGTGCCAGCAGTGAAGCCGGATTTTTGGCGGTAAGCAATCAGCCCCAGCATTTT
CASSEAGFLAVSNQPQHF
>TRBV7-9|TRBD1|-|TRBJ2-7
TGTGCCAGCAGCCCCCCCTCACGGACAGGGTGGGAGCAGTACTTC
CASSPPSRTGWEQYF
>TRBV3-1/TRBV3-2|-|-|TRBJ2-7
TGTGCCAGCAGCCAAGATAAGGGTCTAAGGCAGTACTTC
CASSQDKGLRQYF
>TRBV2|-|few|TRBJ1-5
TGTGCCAGCAGGTTTTATAGCAATCAGCCCCAGCATTTT
CASRFYSNQPQHF
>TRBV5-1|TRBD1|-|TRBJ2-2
TGCGCCAGCAGCTTGAGCCGAAAGGGACAGTGGAACACCGGGGAGCTGTTTTTT
CASSLSRKGQWNTGELFF
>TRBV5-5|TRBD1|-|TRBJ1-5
TGTGCCAGCAGCTTGTTGAGTACAGGGGGGTATCAGCCCCAGCATTTT
CASSLLSTGGYQPQHF
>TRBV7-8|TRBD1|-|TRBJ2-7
TGTGCCAGCAGCTGGGGTCCGGGACAGGGATACGAGCAGTACTTC
CASSWGPGQGYEQYF
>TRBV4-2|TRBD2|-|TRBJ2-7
TGTGCCAGCAGCCAAGATAGGGCCCTAGCGGACTACAAGCAGTACTTC
CASSQDRALADYKQYF
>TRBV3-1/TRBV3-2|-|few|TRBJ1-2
TGTGCCAGCAGCCAAGTAGGTTTCAACTCCTATGGCTACACCTTC
CASSQVGFNSYGYTF
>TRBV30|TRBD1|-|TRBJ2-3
TGTGCCCGGGACAGGGGCGATACGCAGTATTTT
CARDRGDTQYF
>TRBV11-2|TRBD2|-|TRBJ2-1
TGTGCCAGCAGCTTAGTAGGCCTAGCGGGCTCCTACAATGAGCAGTTCTTC
CASSLVGLAGSYNEQFF
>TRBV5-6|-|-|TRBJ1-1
TGTGCCAGCAGCTCCGGGAGCGCTGCTTTCTTT
CASSSGSAAFF
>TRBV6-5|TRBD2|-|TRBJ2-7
TGTGCCAGCAGCAAGACTAGCGGAAACTCCTACGAGCAGTACTTC
CASSKTSGNSYEQYF
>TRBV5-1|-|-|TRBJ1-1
TGCGCCAGCAGCCTTTCAAAGAACACTGAAGCTTTCTTT
CASSLSKNTEAFF
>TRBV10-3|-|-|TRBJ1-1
TGTGCCATCAGTGTAACGGGAAACACTGAAGCTTTCTTT
CAISVTGNTEAFF
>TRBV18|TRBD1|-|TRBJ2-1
TGTGCCAGCTCACCCGACAGGGGGCTGTACAATGAGCAGTTCTTC
CASSPDRGLYNEQFF
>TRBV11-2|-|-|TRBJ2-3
TGTGCCAGCAGCTTAGTTTCCAATACGCAGTATTTT
CASSLVSNTQYF
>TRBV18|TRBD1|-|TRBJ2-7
TGTGCCAGCTCTCCTGGACAGGAGAATGCGCAGTACTTC
CASSPGQENAQYF
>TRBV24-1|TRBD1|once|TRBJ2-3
TGTGCCACCAGTGGTCGACAGGGAGTTCTCACAGATACGCAGTATTTT
CATSGRQGVLTDTQYF
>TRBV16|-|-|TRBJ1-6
TGTGCCAGCAGCATCGACAGGAATTCACCCCTCCACTTT
CASSIDRNSPLHF
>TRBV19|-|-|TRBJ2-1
TGTGCCAGTAGCCCTGTCAGGGTCTCCTACAATGAGCAGTTCTTC
CASSPVRVSYNEQFF
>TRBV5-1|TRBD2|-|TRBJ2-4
TGCGCCAGCAGGGGGGAGGGAGGAAACATTCAGTACTTC
CASRGEGGNIQYF
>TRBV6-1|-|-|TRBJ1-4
TGTGCCAGCAGTGACGGATCCACTTCTAATGAAAAACTGTTTTTT
CASSDGSTSNEKLFF
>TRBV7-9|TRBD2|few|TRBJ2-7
TGTGCCAGCAGCTTAGGACTAGCGGGGGGCTACGAGCAGTACTTC
CASSLGLAGGYEQYF
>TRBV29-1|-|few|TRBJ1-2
TGCAGCGCCGGGACGGACGACTTCAGCTACACCTTC
CSAGTDDFSYTF
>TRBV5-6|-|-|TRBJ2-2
TGTGCCAGCAGCTTGGCCCTGGGACGCCCGACCGGGGAGCTGTTTTTT
CASSLALGRPTGELFF
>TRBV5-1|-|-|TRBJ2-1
TGCGCCAGCAGCTTGGCCGATGGGGTAGACAGGCCGTTCTTC
CASSLADGVDRPFF
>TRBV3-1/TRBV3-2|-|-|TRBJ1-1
TGTGCCAGCAGCCAATTGCGGGCGGCTGAAGCTTTCTTT
CASSQLRAAEAFF
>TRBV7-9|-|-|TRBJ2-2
TGTGCCAGCAGCCTACAGTTAACCGGGGAGCTGTTTTTT
CASSLQLTGELFF